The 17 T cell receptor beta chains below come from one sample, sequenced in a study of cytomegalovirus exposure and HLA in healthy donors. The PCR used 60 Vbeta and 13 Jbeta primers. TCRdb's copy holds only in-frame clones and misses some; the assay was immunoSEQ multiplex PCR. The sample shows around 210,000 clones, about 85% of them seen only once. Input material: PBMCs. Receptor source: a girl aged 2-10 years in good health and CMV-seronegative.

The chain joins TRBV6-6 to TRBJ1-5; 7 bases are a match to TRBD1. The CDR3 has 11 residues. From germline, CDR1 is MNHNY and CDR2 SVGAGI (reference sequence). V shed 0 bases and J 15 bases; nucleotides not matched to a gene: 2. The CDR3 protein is CASSYSGTVHF. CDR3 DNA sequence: TGTGCCAGCAGTTACTCAGGGACAGTGCATTTT.

The DNA of the CDR3 is TGCGCCAGCAGCCAGACAAGGACTAGCGGGAGTGGGGCTTACGAGCAGTACTTC. Translation gives CASSQTRTSGSGAYEQYF. The V and J genes are TRBV4-1 and TRBJ2-7, with 13 bases matching TRBD2. The CDR3 sequence is 18 residues long. V shed 3 bases, J shed 4 bases, and the junction held 12 bases outside the gene matches. CDR1 MGHRA and CDR2 YSYEKL come from the germline V gene.

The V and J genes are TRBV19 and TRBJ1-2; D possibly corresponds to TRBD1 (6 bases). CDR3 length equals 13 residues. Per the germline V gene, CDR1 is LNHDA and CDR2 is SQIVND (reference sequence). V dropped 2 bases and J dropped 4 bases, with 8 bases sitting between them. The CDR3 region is CASSIRQAYGYTF. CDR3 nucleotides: TGTGCCAGTAGTATAAGACAGGCCTATGGCTACACCTTC.

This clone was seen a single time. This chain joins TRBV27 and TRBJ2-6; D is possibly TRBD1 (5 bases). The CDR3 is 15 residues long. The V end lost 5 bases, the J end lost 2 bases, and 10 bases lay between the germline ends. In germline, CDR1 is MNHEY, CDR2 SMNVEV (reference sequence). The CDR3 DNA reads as TGTGCCAGCAGTATCTCGACAGCTGGGGCCAACGTCCTGACTTTC. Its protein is CASSISTAGANVLTF. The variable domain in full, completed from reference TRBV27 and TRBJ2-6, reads EAQVTQNPRYLITVTGKKLTVTCSQNMNHEYMSWYRQDPGLGLRQIYYSMNVEVTDKGDVPEGYKVSRKEKRNFPLILESPSPNQTSLYFCASSISTAGANVLTFGAGSRLTVL.

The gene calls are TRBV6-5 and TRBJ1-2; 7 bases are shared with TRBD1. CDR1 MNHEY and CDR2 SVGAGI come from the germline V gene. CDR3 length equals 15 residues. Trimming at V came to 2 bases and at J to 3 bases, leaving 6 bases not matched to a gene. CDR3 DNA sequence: TGTGCCAGCAGTTACGCCTCAACAGGGGACTATGGCTACACCTTC. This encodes CASSYASTGDYGYTF.

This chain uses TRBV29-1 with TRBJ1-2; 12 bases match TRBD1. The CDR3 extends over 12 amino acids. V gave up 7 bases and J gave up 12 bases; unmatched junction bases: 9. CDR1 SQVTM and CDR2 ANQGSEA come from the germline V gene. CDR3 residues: CSADPGQGADTF. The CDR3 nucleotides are TGCAGCGCTGACCCGGGACAGGGGGCGGACACCTTC.

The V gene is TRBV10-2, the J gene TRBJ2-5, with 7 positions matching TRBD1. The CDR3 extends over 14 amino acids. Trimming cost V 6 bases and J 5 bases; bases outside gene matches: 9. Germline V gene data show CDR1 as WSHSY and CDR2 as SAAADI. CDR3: CASRSTGDAETQYF. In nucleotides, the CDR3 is TGCGCCAGCAGGTCAACAGGGGACGCGGAGACCCAGTACTTC.

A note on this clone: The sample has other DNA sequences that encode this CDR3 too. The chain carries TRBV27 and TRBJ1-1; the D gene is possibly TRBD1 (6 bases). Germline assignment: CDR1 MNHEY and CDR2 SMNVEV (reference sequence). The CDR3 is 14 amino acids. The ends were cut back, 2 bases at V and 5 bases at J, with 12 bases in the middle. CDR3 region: CASSLGRGRTEAFF. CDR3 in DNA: TGTGCCAGCAGTTTAGGTAGGGGGAGAACTGAAGCTTTCTTT.

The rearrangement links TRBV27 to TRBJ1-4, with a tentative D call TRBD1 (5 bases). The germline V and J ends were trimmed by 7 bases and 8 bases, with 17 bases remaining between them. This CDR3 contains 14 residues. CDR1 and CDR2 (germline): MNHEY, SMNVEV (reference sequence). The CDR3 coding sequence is TGTGCCAGCACAAAATTCCCGGGGGTAGAAAAACTGTTTTTT. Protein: CASTKFPGVEKLFF.

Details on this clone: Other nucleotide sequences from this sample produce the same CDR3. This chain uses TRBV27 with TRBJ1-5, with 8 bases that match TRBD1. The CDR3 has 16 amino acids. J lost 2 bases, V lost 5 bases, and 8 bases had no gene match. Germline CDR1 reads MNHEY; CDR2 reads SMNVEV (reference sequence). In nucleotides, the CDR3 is TGTGCCAGCAGTAGACGACAGGGGCTCGGCAATCAGCCCCAGCATTTT. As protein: CASSRRQGLGNQPQHF.

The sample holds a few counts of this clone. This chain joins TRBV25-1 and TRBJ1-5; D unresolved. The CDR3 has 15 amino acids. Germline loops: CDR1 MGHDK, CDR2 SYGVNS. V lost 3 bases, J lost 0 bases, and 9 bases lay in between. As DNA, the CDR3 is TGTGCCAGCAGTGATCGGGTGCATAGCAATCAGCCCCAGCATTTT. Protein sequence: CASSDRVHSNQPQHF.

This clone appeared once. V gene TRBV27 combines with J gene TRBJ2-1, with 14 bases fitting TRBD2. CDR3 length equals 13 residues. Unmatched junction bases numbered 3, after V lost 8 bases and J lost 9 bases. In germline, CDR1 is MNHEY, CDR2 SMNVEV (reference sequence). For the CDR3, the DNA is TGTGCCAGCGGGACTAGCGGGGGTATTGAGCAGTTCTTC. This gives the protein CASGTSGGIEQFF.

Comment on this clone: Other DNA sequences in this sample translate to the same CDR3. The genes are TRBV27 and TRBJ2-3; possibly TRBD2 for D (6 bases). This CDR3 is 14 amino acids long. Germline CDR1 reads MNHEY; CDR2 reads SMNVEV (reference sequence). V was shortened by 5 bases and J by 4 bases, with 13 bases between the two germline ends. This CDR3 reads CASSLQGGADTQYF. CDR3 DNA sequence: TGTGCCAGCAGTCTTCAGGGCGGGGCAGATACGCAGTATTTT.

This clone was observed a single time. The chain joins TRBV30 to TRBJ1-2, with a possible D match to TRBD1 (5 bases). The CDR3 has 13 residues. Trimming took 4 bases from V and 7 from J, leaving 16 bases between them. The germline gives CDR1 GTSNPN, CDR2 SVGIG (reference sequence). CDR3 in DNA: TGTGCCTGGATATCTCCAACTCAGGGTGGCTACACCTTC. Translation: CAWISPTQGGYTF.

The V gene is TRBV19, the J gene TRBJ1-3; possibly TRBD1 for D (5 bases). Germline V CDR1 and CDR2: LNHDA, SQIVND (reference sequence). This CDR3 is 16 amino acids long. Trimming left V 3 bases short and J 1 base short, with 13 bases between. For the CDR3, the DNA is TGTGCCAGTAGTATTGGGGGGAAGATTTCTGGAAACACCATATATTTT. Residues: CASSIGGKISGNTIYF. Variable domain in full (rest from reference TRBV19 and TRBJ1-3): DGGITQSPKYLFRKEGQNVTLSCEQNLNHDAMYWYRQDPGQGLRLIYYSQIVNDFQKGDIAEGYSVSREKKESFPLTVTSAQKNPTAFYLCASSIGGKISGNTIYFGEGSWLTVV.

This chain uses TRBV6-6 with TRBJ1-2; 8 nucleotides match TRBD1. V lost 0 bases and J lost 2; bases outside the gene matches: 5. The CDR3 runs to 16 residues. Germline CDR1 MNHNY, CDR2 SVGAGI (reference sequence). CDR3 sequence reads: CASSYSKGQANYGYTF. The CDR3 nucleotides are TGTGCCAGCAGTTACTCGAAGGGACAGGCGAACTATGGCTACACCTTC.

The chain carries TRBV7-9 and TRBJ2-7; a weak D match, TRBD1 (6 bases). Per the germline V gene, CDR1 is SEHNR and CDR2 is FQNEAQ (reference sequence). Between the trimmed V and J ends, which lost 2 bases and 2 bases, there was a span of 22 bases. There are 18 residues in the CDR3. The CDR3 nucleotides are TGTGCCAGCAGCTTATCGTGGCAGGGGTTCGGCAGTGCCTACGAGCAGTACTTC. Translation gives CASSLSWQGFGSAYEQYF.